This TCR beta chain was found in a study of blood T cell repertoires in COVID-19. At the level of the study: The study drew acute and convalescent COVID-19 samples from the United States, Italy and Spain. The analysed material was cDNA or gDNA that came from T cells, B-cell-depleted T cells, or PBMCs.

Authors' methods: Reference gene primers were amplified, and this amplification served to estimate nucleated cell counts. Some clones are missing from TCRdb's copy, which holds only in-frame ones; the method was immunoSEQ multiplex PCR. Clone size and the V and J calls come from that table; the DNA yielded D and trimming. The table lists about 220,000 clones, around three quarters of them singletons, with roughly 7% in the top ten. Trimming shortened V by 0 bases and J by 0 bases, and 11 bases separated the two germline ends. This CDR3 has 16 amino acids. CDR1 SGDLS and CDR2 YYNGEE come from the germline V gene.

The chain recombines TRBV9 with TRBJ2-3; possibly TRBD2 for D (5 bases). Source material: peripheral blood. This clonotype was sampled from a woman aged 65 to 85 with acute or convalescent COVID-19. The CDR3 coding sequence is TGTGCCAGCAGCGTAGGGACGGGGATTAGCACAGATACGCAGTATTTT. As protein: CASSVGTGISTDTQYF.